This T cell receptor (beta chain) is drawn from a study of CD8 T cells in Susac syndrome. Study observations and caveats: In total CD8+ repertoires, 15 to 20 Susac-specific public clones were found, and a few in CD8+ TEMRA repertoires.

About 0.5 to 1 ug RNA was reverse transcribed with random hexamers. From the immunoSEQ multiplex PCR reads, TCRdb called clonotypes with MiXCR, one entry per CDR3 protein. The repertoire consists of 80,000 to 90,000 distinct CDR3 sequences, with 85% to 95% occurring once and the leading ten covering about 0.45%. On this clonotype: Antigen unknown.

Per the germline V gene, CDR1 is LGHNA and CDR2 is YNFKEQ. The CDR3 is 12 residues long. Trimming stripped 0 bases from V and 4 bases from J, with 4 bases between. The V call is TRBV4-2, the J call TRBJ2-7; D not certain. The origin of this receptor is a human donor with Susac syndrome. Sequenced: CD8+ T cells from PBMCs. For the CDR3, the DNA is TGTGCCAGCAGCCAAGATACATACGAGCAGTACTTC. Amino acids: CASSQDTYEQYF.